The 27 T cell receptor beta chains below all came from one sample that was sequenced in a study of T-cell memory formation after mild COVID-19. TCRdb re-analysed the 5' RACE reads in MiXCR, keeping a single row per CDR3 protein. The data hold around 390,000 distinct CDR3 sequences, with roughly 15% observed a single time. Sequenced material: PBMCs or a T cell subset sorted from them (not recorded which). The receptors come from a man between 18 and 29 years old who had mild COVID-19 (a few samples of this study predate the infection). Cell type and time point are not known.

The rearrangement links TRBV5-1 to TRBJ2-1, with 10 bases that match TRBD2. This CDR3 has 14 amino acids. Germline V CDR1 and CDR2: SGHRS, YFSETQ. Trimming at V came to 5 bases and at J to 7 bases, leaving 6 bases not matched to a gene. CDR3 sequence (DNA): TGCGCCAGCAGGGGTACTAGCGGGGAGAATGAGCAGTTCTTC. Translation: CASRGTSGENEQFF. Complete variable domain (other parts from reference TRBV5-1 and TRBJ2-1): KAGVTQTPRYLIKTRGQQVTLSCSPISGHRSVSWYQQTPGQGLQFLFEYFSETQRNKGNFPGRFSGRQFSNSRSEMNVSTLELGDSALYLCASRGTSGENEQFFGPGTRLTVL.

This clonotype was counted only a few times. The chain links TRBV25-1 to TRBJ2-2; the D gene is possibly TRBD1 (5 bases). Germline V lookup: CDR1 MGHDK, CDR2 SYGVNS. The CDR3 loop spans 17 amino acids. V was clipped by 2 bases and J by 0 bases, with 13 bases between them. CDR3 sequence: CASSEPQGSPNTGELFF. CDR3 bases: TGTGCCAGCAGTGAACCCCAGGGATCACCGAACACCGGGGAGCTGTTTTTT.

This clonotype was detected only a few times. As DNA, the CDR3 is TGTGCCAGCAGTCGGGACACAGGCTACGAGCAGTACTTC. Its translation: CASSRDTGYEQYF. This rearrangement joins TRBV12-3 or TRBV12-4 to TRBJ2-7, with TRBD1 as a possible D gene (6 bases). Trimming removed 5 bases from V and 3 bases from J, with 11 bases in between. The CDR3 extends over 13 amino acids.

This clonotype was recorded at least ten times. The chain joins TRBV2 to TRBJ1-1; D gene uncertain. Trimming took off 5 bases at V and 5 bases at J, with 15 bases between the two ends. Per the germline V gene, CDR1 is SNHLY and CDR2 is FYNNEI. The CDR3 spans 14 residues. In nucleotides, the CDR3 is TGTGCCAGCAGTACCGTGTCTTCAGATACTGAAGCTTTCTTT. Residues: CASSTVSSDTEAFF.

This clonotype was observed a few times. The V call is TRBV7-2, the J call TRBJ1-2; tentative D call: TRBD1 (6 bases). The ends were cut back, 5 bases at V and 4 bases at J, with 20 bases in the middle. Germline CDR1 SGHTA, CDR2 FQGNSA. The CDR3 is 16 amino acids. CDR3 in amino acids: CASSPWGGSNTYGYTF. The CDR3 region has the DNA TGTGCCAGCAGCCCGTGGGGGGGCAGTAATACCTATGGCTACACCTTC.

The chain uses TRBV9 and TRBJ2-5; 10 bases map to TRBD2. The CDR3 is 16 amino acids. Germline lookup yields CDR1 SGDLS and CDR2 YYNGEE. V trimming: 0 bases; J trimming: 5 bases; junction bases outside the gene matches: 7. CDR3 loop: CASSVAGLASGETQYF. As DNA, the CDR3 is TGTGCCAGCAGCGTAGCGGGACTAGCGAGCGGGGAGACCCAGTACTTC. The full variable domain, with the rest looked up from reference TRBV9 and TRBJ2-5, is DSGVTQTPKHLITATGQRVTLRCSPRSGDLSVYWYQQSLDQGLQFLIQYYNGEERAKGNILERFSAQQFPDLHSELNLSSLELGDSALYFCASSVAGLASGETQYFGPGTRLLVL.

The chain combines TRBV5-1 with TRBJ1-1, with D perhaps TRBD1 (6 bases). Germline values: CDR1 SGHRS, CDR2 YFSETQ. The CDR3 contains 16 residues. V was shortened by 0 bases and J by 0 bases, with 12 bases between the two germline ends. The CDR3 loop is CASSLGIQGLNTEAFF. In DNA form, the CDR3 reads TGCGCCAGCAGCTTGGGGATACAGGGACTGAACACTGAAGCTTTCTTT. The full variable domain, in which reference TRBV5-1 and TRBJ1-1 provide the parts outside the CDR3, is KAGVTQTPRYLIKTRGQQVTLSCSPISGHRSVSWYQQTPGQGLQFLFEYFSETQRNKGNFPGRFSGRQFSNSRSEMNVSTLELGDSALYLCASSLGIQGLNTEAFFGQGTRLTVV.

V is TRBV4-3 and J is TRBJ2-7; 8 bases align to TRBD1. Germline V lookup: CDR1 LGHNA, CDR2 YSLEER. CDR3 length: 15 residues. V was pared by 6 bases and J by 0 bases, with 7 bases of the junction left unmatched. Here the CDR3 reads CASRYADRGSYEQYF. The CDR3 bases are TGCGCCAGCAGATACGCCGACAGGGGCTCCTACGAGCAGTACTTC.

The chain couples TRBV7-4 to TRBJ1-2; TRBD1 might be the D (5 bases). V lost 3 bases and J 4 bases, leaving 9 bases between the germline ends. CDR1 and CDR2 from the germline V gene are SGHVT and SQSDAQ. The CDR3 loop spans 13 amino acids. The CDR3: CASSLRGLYGYTF. The CDR3 nucleotides are TGTGCCAGCAGCTTGAGGGGACTCTATGGCTACACCTTC.

This clonotype has more than one count but fewer than ten. V is TRBV7-3 and J is TRBJ1-1; D perhaps matches TRBD1 (6 bases). The V and J ends lost 4 bases and 4 bases respectively, with 13 bases between them. The CDR3 is 14 residues long. CDR1 is SGHTA, CDR2 FQGTGA, per germline. This CDR3 reads CASSSMGAGTEAFF. The CDR3 nucleotides read TGTGCCAGCAGCTCAATGGGGGCGGGCACTGAAGCTTTCTTT.

This clonotype was detected only a few times. The chain uses TRBV20-1 and TRBJ2-3, with 8 nucleotides matching TRBD2. The germline V gene encodes CDR1 DFQATT and CDR2 SNEGSKA (reference sequence). The ends lost 7 bases at V and 1 base at J; junction bases unmatched: 13. CDR3 length: 16 amino acids. The CDR3 is CSGSGGAQVGTDTQYF. DNA of the CDR3: TGCAGTGGGTCGGGGGGGGCACAAGTGGGCACAGATACGCAGTATTTT.

The gene calls are TRBV7-2 and TRBJ2-3; 8 nucleotides agree with TRBD2. J was trimmed by 1 base and V by 0 bases; bases with no gene match: 3. Germline V CDR1 and CDR2: SGHTA, FQGNSA. This CDR3 is 16 amino acids long. This CDR3 is CASSLALLAGTDTQYF. The CDR3 DNA reads TGTGCCAGCAGCTTAGCCCTACTAGCGGGCACAGATACGCAGTATTTT. The full variable domain, rest sourced from reference TRBV7-2 and TRBJ2-3, is GAGVSQSPSNKVTEKGKDVELRCDPISGHTALYWYRQSLGQGLEFLIYFQGNSAPDKSGLPSDRFSAERTGGSVSTLTIQRTQQEDSAVYLCASSLALLAGTDTQYFGPGTRLTVL.

This clonotype was seen repeatedly, ten times or more. The chain recombines TRBV27 with TRBJ2-7; TRBD2 is a possible D gene (6 bases). From germline, CDR1 is MNHEY and CDR2 SMNVEV (reference sequence). The V end was cut by 0 bases, the J end by 7 bases, with 10 bases between. CDR3 length: 13 residues. The CDR3, as DNA: TGTGCCAGCAGTTTATCTTATGGGGGGGAGCAGTACGTC. Protein sequence: CASSLSYGGEQYV.

The rearrangement links TRBV7-9 to TRBJ2-5; 8 bases map to TRBD2. Trimming removed 5 bases from V and 4 bases from J; junction bases left unmatched: 9. The CDR3 is made up of 15 amino acids. Germline assignment: CDR1 SEHNR and CDR2 FQNEAQ (reference sequence). In DNA form, the CDR3 reads TGTGCCAGCAGCACGGGGGTCGCGGGGGGAGAGACCCAGTACTTC. It yields the protein CASSTGVAGGETQYF.

The chain is built from TRBV4-1 and TRBJ1-2, with D unclear. Trimming left V 2 bases short and J 6 bases short, with 10 bases between. This CDR3 has 13 residues. Germline V gene sequence: CDR1 MGHRA, CDR2 YSYEKL. The CDR3 DNA is TGCGCCAGCAGCCAAAGTCTAAGTGATGGCTACACCTTC. It is translated as CASSQSLSDGYTF.

The V call is TRBV20-1, the J call TRBJ1-2; weak D call: TRBD1 (5 bases). Germline values: CDR1 DFQATT, CDR2 SNEGSKA (reference sequence). The V gene lost 3 bases and the J gene lost 4 bases, with 9 bases spanning the gap. There are 12 residues in the CDR3. The CDR3, as DNA: TGCAGTGCTAGCACAGGTCCCTATGGCTACACCTTC. Its protein is CSASTGPYGYTF.

V and J are TRBV20-1 and TRBJ2-3; D might be TRBD2 (6 bases). Germline CDR1 DFQATT, CDR2 SNEGSKA (reference sequence). The CDR3 sequence is 13 residues long. In DNA, the CDR3 is TGCAGGATTTGGGGCGGGGGCACAGATACGCAGTATTTT. Its translation is CRIWGGGTDTQYF.

J is TRBJ1-5 and V is TRBV11-2, with TRBD1 as a possible D gene (5 bases). Germline V lookup: CDR1 SGHAT, CDR2 FQNNGV. This CDR3 is 15 amino acids long. Trimming removed 4 bases at V and 4 bases at J, with 14 bases between. The CDR3 spells CASSSGGRGNQPQHF. DNA for the CDR3: TGTGCCAGCAGCTCCGGAGGGAGGGGAAATCAGCCCCAGCATTTT.

The rearrangement uses TRBV4-3 and TRBJ2-3; D is unresolved. The CDR3 spans 14 residues. In germline, CDR1 is LGHNA, CDR2 YSLEER. V was clipped by 0 bases and J by 14 bases, with 18 bases between them. CDR3 sequence (DNA): TGCGCCAGCAGCCAAGATACTCCACAGAACCTTCGGTATTTT. This sequence encodes CASSQDTPQNLRYF.

Here the CDR3 DNA reads TGTGCCAGCAGCTTTATAGGGGAGGGCAATCAGCCCCAGCATTTT. It is translated as CASSFIGEGNQPQHF. The chain carries TRBV7-2 and TRBJ1-5; D is possibly TRBD1 (5 bases). Germline V gives CDR1 SGHTA, CDR2 FQGNSA. Deletions cut 3 bases from V and 2 bases from J, with 11 bases between. The CDR3 is 15 residues long.

The rearrangement joins TRBV4-2 to TRBJ2-1, with 11 bases that match TRBD2. V shed 4 bases, J shed 3 bases, and the junction held 5 bases outside the gene matches. Per germline, CDR1 LGHNA and CDR2 YNFKEQ. The CDR3 is 16 residues long. CDR3 amino acids: CASSLEGTSGYNEQFF. CDR3 coding DNA: TGTGCCAGCAGCCTGGAAGGGACTAGCGGCTACAATGAGCAGTTCTTC.

This clonotype has a handful of counts. The gene calls are TRBV15 and TRBJ1-2, with D unresolved. With 5 bases removed from V and 8 bases from J, the gap between germline ends came to 15 bases. CDR1 is LNHNV, CDR2 YYDKDF, per germline (reference sequence). The CDR3 runs to 13 residues. CDR3 coding DNA: TGTGCCACCAGCGACTGGACTATGCCGGGCTACACCTTC. Protein: CATSDWTMPGYTF.

This clonotype was observed at least ten times. The rearrangement joins TRBV7-2 to TRBJ2-1, with 9 bases that match TRBD2. J lost 4 bases, V lost 2 bases, and 3 bases had no gene match. The germline gives CDR1 SGHTA, CDR2 FQGNSA. The CDR3 contains 15 residues. CDR3 loop: CASSLLAGAYNEQFF. CDR3 nucleotide sequence: TGTGCCAGCAGCTTATTAGCGGGGGCGTACAATGAGCAGTTCTTC.

This clonotype was detected many times. The CDR3 loop is CASSLATSGGTDTQYF. The CDR3 bases are TGCGCCAGCAGCTTGGCTACTAGCGGGGGAACAGATACGCAGTATTTT. The gene calls are TRBV5-1 and TRBJ2-3, with TRBD2 matching 11 bases. This CDR3 spans 16 amino acids. The junction had 3 bases not matched to a gene; V was cut back by 0 bases and J by 3 bases. Germline assignment: CDR1 SGHRS and CDR2 YFSETQ.

The CDR3 protein is CASSSRPQETQYF. The CDR3, as DNA: TGTGCCAGCAGCTCGAGACCCCAAGAGACCCAGTACTTC. The chain employs TRBV7-2 and TRBJ2-5, with D uncertain. The V end was cut by 4 bases, the J end by 1 base, with 7 bases between. The V gene's germline CDR1 is SGHTA and CDR2 FQGNSA. This CDR3 is 13 amino acids long. The full variable domain, in which reference TRBV7-2 and TRBJ2-5 provide the parts outside the CDR3, is GAGVSQSPSNKVTEKGKDVELRCDPISGHTALYWYRQSLGQGLEFLIYFQGNSAPDKSGLPSDRFSAERTGGSVSTLTIQRTQQEDSAVYLCASSSRPQETQYFGPGTRLLVL.

The V and J genes are TRBV10-3 and TRBJ2-7; 11 nucleotides align to TRBD1. This CDR3 has 15 amino acids. The germline V gene encodes CDR1 ENHRY and CDR2 SYGVKD. Trimming removed 10 bases from V and 4 bases from J; junction bases left unmatched: 12. The CDR3 here is CATLTGTGGIYEQYF. The CDR3 nucleotides are TGTGCCACCCTGACCGGGACAGGGGGTATTTACGAGCAGTACTTC.

The CDR3 nucleotides read TGTGCCAGCAGCCAGGCGGTGGAGACGGGCTACACCTTC. Its protein is CASSQAVETGYTF. V is TRBV6-2 or TRBV6-3 and J is TRBJ1-2; no firm D call. Trimming took 6 bases from V and 8 from J, leaving 16 bases between them. The V gene's germline CDR1 is MNHEY and CDR2 SVGEGT. CDR3 length equals 13 residues.